What follows is one T cell receptor beta chain and its context. The specificity of this receptor is unknown. Base qualities are not at hand, and no much larger clone is one base apart. The sample's treatment or condition label, in plain terms: suppressive antiretroviral therapy. As a nonspecific positive control representing the CD4+ T cell repertoire, cells were stimulated with anti-CD3/anti-CD28 magnetic beads. CD4+ T cells that responded were sorted based on upregulation of both CD40 ligand and CD69. HIV-1-infected adults in whom suppressive ART had been started during chronic infection were enrolled as participants. Participants had undetectable plasma HIV-1 RNA below 50 copies/mL for at least 4 years. To be included, participants needed a CD4+ T cell count above 400 cells/uL and a positive CMV serology. Before stimulation, PBMCs were isolated using density centrifugation and depleted of CD8+ T cells. CD8-depleted PBMCs were stimulated for 15 to 20 hours with anti-CD28/CD49d costimulation, CD40-blocking antibody and enfuvirtide to prevent new infections. Cell sorting was performed on a Beckman Coulter MoFlo Legacy or XDP sorter, and dead cells were excluded with propidium iodide. Genomic DNA was extracted with the QIAamp DNA Mini Kit for samples above one million cells, otherwise with the Quick-DNA Microprep Kit.

The immunoSEQ hsTCRB assay version 4 in survey mode was used to sequence TCRbeta repertoires from genomic DNA. For TCRbeta sequencing, genomic DNA was diluted to roughly 9.4 ng/uL, with up to 1 ug used per sample. Per the source publication's procedure: TCRbeta data analysis was done in ImmunoSeq Analyzer 3.0, and diversity was calculated on productive nucleotide rearrangements. Using the Immunarch R package, lower-bound TCR diversity was estimated with the improved Chao index and clonality was estimated with the Gini coefficient. Nucleotide rearrangements that differed but encoded the same CDR3beta amino acid sequence were counted as separate clonotypes. Differential abundance analysis found TCRbeta sequences that were significantly enriched in antigen-responding cells compared with anti-CD3/anti-CD28-activated cells. GLIPH2 clustered TCRs by predicted peptide-MHC specificity, both within individual participants and across merged participant data sets. This immuneACCESS table, as held by TCRdb, lists in-frame sequences with V and J called but not all clones. Of the missing ones, under half trace to an unresolved V gene in checked studies; the others have no known cause. That table furnishes V, J and clone size, whereas the DNA furnished D and trimming. This sample is represented by some 40,000 clones; roughly nine tenths of them were singletons. Around 2% of the sample comes from the top ten.

The data were taken from a study of persistence of HIV-infected CD4 T cells (dated by TCRdb to between 2020 and 2021). Broadly, across the study: The median time participants had been on suppressive ART was approximately eight years. Peripheral blood samples of up to about 200 mL were taken at multiple time points, with the exception of two participants who underwent leukapheresis at a single time point. Anti-CD3/anti-CD28 stimulation activated a higher proportion of cells, with a lower memory fraction, than antigen stimulation. CMV- and HIV-1 Gag-responding CD4+ T cells were isolated from ART-treated individuals so that antigen-driven clonal expansion of HIV-1-infected cells could be examined. TCRbeta sequencing assessed the clonality of all cells in each sorted population, while proviral sequencing assessed the clonality of infected cells. The TCR cluster analysis across participants included roughly 8 participants for CMV and 6 or 7 participants for Gag. Results the study describes overall, beyond this receptor: Because the TCR analyses were done in bulk, restricting them to just the rare CMV-responding cells that actually carried HIV-1 proviruses was not possible. Significantly lower TCRbeta richness was observed in CMV- and Gag-responding cells than in anti-CD3/anti-CD28-responding cells, and higher oligoclonality was observed in CMV-responding cells than in CD3/CD28-stimulated and Gag-responding cells. Only a small number of individuals took part in the study, and the range of antigens tested was limited. Enrichment of degenerate expanded CDR3beta sequences was found in antigen-responding cells, suggesting convergent selection of CD4+ responses to CMV and Gag. TCR oligoclonality correlated with proviral oligoclonality within the same sorted populations.

Germline trimming amounts to 5 bases on V and 1 base on J, with 0 as the count of junction bases outside the gene matches. Per the germline V gene, MNHEY is the CDR1 and SVGAGI is the CDR2. The CDR3 numbers 14 residues from cysteine through phenylalanine. Only the CDR3 region is kept as DNA, spanning 42 bases read in frame from base 1. The rearranged segments are TRBV6-5 and TRBJ2-3; 10 bases in the middle match TRBD2. This TCR was sampled from an adult man with HIV who was CMV-seropositive. The sample was CD4+ T cells sorted from PBMCs after roughly 18-hour stimulation, taken from a patient who received antiretroviral therapy. The cell subset or site label, read with the paper, signifies: CD40L+CD69+ CD4 T cells responding to anti-CD3/anti-CD28 beads, representing the overall repertoire. The DNA sequence is as follows: TGTGCCAGCAGTAGCGGGGGGGGCACAGATACGCAGTATTTT. Its translation reads: CASSSGGGTDTQYF.